This T cell receptor beta chain is drawn from a study of identical twins. About this clonotype itself: Its antigen is not identified.

General study results and limits: Excess twin sharing in beta out-of-frame sequences was weaker. It was cross-sectional statistical analysis, not following the same donors, that the conclusions relied on. Models predicted too little out-of-frame TCR alpha sharing in monozygotic twins. Researchers reported excess low generation probability among twin-shared out-of-frame alpha sequences.

TCRdb itself ran the 5' RACE reads through MiXCR, one entry per CDR3 protein. The data contain about 1.7 million distinct CDR3 sequences, more than 30% of them singletons. Input material: cord blood. The sequence derives from a newborn girl in good health.

The CDR3 region has the DNA TGTGCCAGCAGTATCCGGGACGTATACGAGCAGTACTTC. This encodes CASSIRDVYEQYF. This sequence joins TRBV2 and TRBJ2-7; perhaps D is TRBD1 or TRBD2 (5 bases each). Germline assignment: CDR1 SNHLY and CDR2 FYNNEI. This CDR3 is 13 amino acids long. V lost 5 bases and J lost 4, with 12 bases in between.